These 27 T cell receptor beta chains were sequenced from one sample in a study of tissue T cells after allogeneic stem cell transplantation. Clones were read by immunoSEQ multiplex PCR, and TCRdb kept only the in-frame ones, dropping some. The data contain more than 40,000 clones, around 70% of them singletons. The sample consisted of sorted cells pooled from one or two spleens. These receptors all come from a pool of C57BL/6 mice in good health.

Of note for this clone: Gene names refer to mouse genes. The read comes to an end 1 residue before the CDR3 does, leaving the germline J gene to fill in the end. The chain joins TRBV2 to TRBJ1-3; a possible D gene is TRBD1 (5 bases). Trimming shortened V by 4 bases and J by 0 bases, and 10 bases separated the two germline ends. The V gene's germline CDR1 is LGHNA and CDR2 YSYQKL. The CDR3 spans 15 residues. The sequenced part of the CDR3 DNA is TGTGCCAGCAGCCCGACAGCAAGTTCTGGAAATACGCTCTAT. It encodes CASSPTASSGNTLY. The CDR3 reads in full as CASSPTASSGNTLYF.

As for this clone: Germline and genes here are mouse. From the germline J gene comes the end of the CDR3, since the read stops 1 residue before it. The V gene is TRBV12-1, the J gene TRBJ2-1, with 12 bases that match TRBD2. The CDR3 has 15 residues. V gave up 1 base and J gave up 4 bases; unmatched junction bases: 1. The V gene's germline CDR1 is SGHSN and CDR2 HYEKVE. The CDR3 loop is CASSLDWGGYAEQFF. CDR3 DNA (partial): TGTGCCAGCTCTCTGGACTGGGGGGGGTATGCTGAGCAGTTC.

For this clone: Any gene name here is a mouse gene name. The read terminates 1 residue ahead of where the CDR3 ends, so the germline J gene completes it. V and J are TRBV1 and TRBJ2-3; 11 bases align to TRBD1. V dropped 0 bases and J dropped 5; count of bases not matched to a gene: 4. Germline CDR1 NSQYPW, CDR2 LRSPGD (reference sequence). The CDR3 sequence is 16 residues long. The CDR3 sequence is CTCSAEGGTGGETLYF. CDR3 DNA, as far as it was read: TGCACCTGCAGTGCAGAGGGAGGGACAGGGGGAGAAACGCTGTAT.

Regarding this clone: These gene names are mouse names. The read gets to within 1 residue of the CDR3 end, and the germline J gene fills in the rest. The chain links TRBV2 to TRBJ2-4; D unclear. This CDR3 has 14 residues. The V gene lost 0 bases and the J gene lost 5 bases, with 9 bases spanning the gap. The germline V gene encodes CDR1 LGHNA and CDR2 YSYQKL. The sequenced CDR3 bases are TGTGCCAGCAGCCAAGATCGGGGAGGAAACACCTTGTAC. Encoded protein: CASSQDRGGNTLY. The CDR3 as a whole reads CASSQDRGGNTLYF.

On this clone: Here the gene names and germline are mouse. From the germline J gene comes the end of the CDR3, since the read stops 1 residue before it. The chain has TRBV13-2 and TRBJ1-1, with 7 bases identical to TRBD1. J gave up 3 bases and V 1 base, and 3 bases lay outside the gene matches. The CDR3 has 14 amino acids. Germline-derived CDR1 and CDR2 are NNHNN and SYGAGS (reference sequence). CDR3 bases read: TGTGCCAGCGGTGATCGACAGGGTTACACAGAAGTCTTC. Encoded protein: CASGDRQGYTEVF. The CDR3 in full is CASGDRQGYTEVFF.

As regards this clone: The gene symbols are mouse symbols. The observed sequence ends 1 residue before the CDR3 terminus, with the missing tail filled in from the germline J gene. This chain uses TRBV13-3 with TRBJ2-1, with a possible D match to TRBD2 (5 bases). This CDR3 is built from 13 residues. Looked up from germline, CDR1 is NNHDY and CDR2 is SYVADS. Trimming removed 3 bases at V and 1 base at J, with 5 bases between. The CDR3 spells CASSVGNYAEQFF. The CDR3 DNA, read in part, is TGTGCCAGCAGTGTGGGGAACTATGCTGAGCAGTTC.

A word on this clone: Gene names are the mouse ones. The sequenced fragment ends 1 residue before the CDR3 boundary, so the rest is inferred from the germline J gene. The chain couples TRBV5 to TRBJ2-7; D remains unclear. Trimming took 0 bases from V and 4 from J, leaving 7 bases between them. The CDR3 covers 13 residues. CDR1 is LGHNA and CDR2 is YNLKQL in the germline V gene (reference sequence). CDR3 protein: CASSQDEKYEQYF. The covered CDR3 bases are TGTGCCAGCAGCCAAGATGAGAAATATGAACAGTAC.

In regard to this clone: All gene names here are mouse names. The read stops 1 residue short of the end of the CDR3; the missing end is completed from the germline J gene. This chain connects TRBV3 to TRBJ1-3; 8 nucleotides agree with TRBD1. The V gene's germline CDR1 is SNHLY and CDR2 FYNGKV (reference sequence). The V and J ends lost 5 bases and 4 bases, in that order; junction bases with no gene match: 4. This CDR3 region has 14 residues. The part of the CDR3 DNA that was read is TGTGCCAGCAGCATGGACAGGGCGGGAAATACGCTCTAT. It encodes CASSMDRAGNTLY. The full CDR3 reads CASSMDRAGNTLYF.

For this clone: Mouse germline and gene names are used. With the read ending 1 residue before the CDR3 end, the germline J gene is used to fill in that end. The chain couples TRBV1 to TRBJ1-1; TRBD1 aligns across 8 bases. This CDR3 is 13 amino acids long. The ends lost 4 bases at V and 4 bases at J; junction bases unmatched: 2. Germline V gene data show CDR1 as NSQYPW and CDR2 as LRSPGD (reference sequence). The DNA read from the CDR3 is TGCACCTGCAGTGGGACAGGGATCACAGAAGTCTTC. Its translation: CTCSGTGITEVF. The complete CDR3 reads CTCSGTGITEVFF.

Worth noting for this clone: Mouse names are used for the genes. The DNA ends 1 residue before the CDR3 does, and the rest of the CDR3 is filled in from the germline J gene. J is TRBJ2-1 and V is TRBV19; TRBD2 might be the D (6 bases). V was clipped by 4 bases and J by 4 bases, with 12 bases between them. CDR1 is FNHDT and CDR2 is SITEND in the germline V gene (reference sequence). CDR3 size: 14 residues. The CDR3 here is CASSAGTFYAEQFF. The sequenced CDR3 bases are TGTGCCAGCAGTGCCGGGACTTTTTATGCTGAGCAGTTC.

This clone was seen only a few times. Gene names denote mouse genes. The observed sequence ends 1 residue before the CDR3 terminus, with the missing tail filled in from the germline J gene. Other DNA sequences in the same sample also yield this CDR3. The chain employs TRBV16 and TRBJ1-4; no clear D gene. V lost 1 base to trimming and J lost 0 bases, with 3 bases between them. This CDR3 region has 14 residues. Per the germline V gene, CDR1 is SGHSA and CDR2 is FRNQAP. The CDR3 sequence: CASSLGLSNERLFF. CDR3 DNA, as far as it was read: TGTGCAAGCAGCTTAGGCCTTTCCAACGAAAGATTATTT.

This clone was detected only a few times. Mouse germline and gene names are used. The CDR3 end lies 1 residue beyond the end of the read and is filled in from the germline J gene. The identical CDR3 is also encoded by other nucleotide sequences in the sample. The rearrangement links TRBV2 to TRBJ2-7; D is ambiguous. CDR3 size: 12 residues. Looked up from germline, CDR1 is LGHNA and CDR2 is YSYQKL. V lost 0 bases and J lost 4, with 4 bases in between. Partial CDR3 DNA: TGTGCCAGCAGCCAAGAGGGGTATGAACAGTAC. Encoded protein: CASSQEGYEQY. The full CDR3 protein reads CASSQEGYEQYF.

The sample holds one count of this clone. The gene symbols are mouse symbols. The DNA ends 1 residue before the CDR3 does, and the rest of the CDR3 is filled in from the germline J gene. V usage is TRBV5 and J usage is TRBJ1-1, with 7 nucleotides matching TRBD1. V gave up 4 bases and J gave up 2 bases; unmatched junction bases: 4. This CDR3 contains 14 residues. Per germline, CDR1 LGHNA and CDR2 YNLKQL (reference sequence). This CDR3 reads CASSRQGGNTEVFF. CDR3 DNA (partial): TGTGCCAGCAGCCGACAGGGTGGCAACACAGAAGTCTTC.

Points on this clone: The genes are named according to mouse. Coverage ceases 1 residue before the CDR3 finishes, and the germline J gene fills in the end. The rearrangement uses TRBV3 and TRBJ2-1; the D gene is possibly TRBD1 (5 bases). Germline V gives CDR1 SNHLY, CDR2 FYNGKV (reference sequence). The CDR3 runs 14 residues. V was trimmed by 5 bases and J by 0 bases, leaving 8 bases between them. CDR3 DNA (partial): TGTGCCAGCAGCCCAGGGTATAACTATGCTGAGCAGTTC. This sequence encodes CASSPGYNYAEQF. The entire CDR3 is CASSPGYNYAEQFF.

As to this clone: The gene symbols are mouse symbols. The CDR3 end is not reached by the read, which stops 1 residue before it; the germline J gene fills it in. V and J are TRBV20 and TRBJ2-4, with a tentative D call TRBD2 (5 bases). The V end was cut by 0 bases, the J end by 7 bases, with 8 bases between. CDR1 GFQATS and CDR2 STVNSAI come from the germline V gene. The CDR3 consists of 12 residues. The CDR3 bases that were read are TGTGGTGCTAGGGATTGGGGATACACCTTGTAC. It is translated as CGARDWGYTLY. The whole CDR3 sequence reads CGARDWGYTLYF.

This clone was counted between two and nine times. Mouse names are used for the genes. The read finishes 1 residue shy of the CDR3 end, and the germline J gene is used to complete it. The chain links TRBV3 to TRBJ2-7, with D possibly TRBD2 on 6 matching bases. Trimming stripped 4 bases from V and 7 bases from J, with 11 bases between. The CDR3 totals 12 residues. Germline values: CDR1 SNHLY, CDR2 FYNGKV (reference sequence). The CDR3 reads CASSSWGWEQYF. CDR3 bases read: TGTGCCAGCAGCTCCTGGGGATGGGAACAGTAC.

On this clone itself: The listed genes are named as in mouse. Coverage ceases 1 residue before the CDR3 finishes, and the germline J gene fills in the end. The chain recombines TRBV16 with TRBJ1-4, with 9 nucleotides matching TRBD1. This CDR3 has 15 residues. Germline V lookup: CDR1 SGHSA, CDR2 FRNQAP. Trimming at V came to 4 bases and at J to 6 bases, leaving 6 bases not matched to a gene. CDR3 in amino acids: CASSSRDREDERLFF. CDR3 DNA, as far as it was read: TGTGCAAGCAGCTCCCGGGACAGGGAGGACGAAAGATTATTT.

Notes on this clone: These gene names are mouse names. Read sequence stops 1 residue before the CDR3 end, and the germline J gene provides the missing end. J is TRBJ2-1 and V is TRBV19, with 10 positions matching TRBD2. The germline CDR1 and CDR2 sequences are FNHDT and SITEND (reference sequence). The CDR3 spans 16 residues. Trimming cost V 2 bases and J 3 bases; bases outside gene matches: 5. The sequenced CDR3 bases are TGTGCCAGCAGTATCTTGGCTGGGGGGGCCTATGCTGAGCAGTTC. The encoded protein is CASSILAGGAYAEQF. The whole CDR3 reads CASSILAGGAYAEQFF.

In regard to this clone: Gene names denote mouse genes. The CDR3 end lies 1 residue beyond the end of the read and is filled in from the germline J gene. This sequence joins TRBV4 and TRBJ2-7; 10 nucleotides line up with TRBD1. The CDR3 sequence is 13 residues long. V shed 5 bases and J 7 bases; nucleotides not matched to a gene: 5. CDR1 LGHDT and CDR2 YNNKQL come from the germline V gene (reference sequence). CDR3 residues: CASSPGQGKEQYF. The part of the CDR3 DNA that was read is TGTGCCAGCAGCCCGGGACAGGGGAAGGAACAGTAC.

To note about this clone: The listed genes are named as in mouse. The CDR3 sequence: CGARQGSNERLFF. CDR3 bases read: TGTGGTGCTAGGCAGGGGTCCAACGAAAGATTATTT. J is TRBJ1-4 and V is TRBV20; a possible D gene is TRBD1 (6 bases). The read terminates 1 residue before the CDR3 end, so the remaining end is supplied by the germline J gene. CDR3 size: 13 residues. V dropped 2 bases and J dropped 2 bases, with 6 bases sitting between them. Germline V gene sequence: CDR1 GFQATS, CDR2 STVNSAI.

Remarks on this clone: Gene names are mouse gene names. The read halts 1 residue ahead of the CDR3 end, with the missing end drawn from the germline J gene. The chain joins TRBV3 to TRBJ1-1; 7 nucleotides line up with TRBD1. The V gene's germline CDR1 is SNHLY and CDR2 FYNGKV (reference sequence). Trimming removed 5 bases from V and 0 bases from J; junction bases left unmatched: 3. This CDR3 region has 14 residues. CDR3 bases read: TGTGCCAGCAGCCGGGGACAGCCAAACACAGAAGTCTTC. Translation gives CASSRGQPNTEVF. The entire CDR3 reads CASSRGQPNTEVFF.

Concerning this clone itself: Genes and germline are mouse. The CDR3 loop reads CASSYRYEQYF. The covered CDR3 bases are TGTGCCAGCTCTTACAGGTATGAACAGTAC. The J gene is TRBJ2-7, the V gene TRBV12-1, with D possibly matching TRBD1 (5 bases). The CDR3 end is not reached by the read, which stops 1 residue before it; the germline J gene fills it in. Germline CDR1 SGHSN, CDR2 HYEKVE. The V gene lost 3 bases and the J gene lost 4 bases, with 6 bases spanning the gap. There are 11 residues in the CDR3.

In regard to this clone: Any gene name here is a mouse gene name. The CDR3: CASGDLKGEAGNTLYF. The CDR3 DNA, read in part, is TGTGCCAGCGGTGATCTTAAGGGGGAGGCTGGAAATACGCTCTAT. This chain joins TRBV13-2 and TRBJ1-3; maybe TRBD1 (6 bases). The read finishes 1 residue shy of the CDR3 end, and the germline J gene is used to complete it. V gave up 1 base and J gave up 2 bases, with 13 bases separating them. The germline CDR1 and CDR2 sequences are NNHNN and SYGAGS (reference sequence). This CDR3 region has 16 residues.

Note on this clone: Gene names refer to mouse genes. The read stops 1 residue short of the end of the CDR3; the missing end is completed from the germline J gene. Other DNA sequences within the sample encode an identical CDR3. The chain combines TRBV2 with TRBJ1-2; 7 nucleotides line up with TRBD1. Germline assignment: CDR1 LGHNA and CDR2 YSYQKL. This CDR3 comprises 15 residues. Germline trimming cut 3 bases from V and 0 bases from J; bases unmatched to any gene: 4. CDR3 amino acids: CASSQPGQTNSDYTF. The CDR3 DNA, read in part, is TGTGCCAGCAGCCAGCCGGGACAGACAAACTCCGACTACACC. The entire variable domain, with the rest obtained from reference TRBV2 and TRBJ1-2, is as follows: DPKIIQKPKYLVAVTGSEKILICEQYLGHNAMYWYRQSAKKPLEFMFSYSYQKLMDNQTASSRFQPQSSKKNHLDLQITALKPDDSATYFCASSQPGQTNSDYTFGSGTRLLVI.

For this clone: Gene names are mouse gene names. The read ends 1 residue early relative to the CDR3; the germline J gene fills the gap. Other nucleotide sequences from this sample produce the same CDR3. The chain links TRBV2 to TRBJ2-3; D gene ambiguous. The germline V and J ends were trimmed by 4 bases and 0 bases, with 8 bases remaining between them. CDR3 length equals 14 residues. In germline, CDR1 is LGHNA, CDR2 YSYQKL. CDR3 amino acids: CASSPGSSAETLYF. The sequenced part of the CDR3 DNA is TGTGCCAGCAGCCCAGGATCTAGTGCAGAAACGCTGTAT.

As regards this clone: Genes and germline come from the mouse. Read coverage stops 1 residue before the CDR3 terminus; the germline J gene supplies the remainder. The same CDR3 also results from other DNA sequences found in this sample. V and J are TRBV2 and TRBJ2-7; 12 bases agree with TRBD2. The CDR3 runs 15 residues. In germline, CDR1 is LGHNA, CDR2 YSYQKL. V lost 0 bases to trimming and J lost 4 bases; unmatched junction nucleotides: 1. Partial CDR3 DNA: TGTGCCAGCAGCCAAGAGGGACTGGGGGGTTATGAACAGTAC. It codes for CASSQEGLGGYEQY. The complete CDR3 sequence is CASSQEGLGGYEQYF.

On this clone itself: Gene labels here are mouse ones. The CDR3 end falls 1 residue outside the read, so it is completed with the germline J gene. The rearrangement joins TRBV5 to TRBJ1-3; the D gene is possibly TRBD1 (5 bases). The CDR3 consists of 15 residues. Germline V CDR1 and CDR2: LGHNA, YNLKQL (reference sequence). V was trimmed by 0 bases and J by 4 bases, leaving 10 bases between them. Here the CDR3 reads CASSQDWDGGNTLYF. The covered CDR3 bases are TGTGCCAGCAGCCAAGATTGGGACGGGGGAAATACGCTCTAT.